This T cell receptor (beta chain) was observed in a study of blood T cell repertoires in COVID-19. About the research overall: The analysed material was cDNA or gDNA that came from T cells, B-cell-depleted T cells, or PBMCs.

This CDR3 is 14 amino acids long. V dropped 0 bases and J dropped 1 base, with 5 bases sitting between them. Per the germline V gene, CDR1 is SGHRS and CDR2 is YFSETQ. Of note for this clone: The sample contains more than one DNA sequence encoding this CDR3.

The data were produced by immunoSEQ multiplex PCR, yet TCRdb's version contains in-frame clones alone and is incomplete. The data show roughly 330,000 clones, around 83% seen once. Material: peripheral blood. The receptor was derived from a woman aged 45-65 years with acute or convalescent COVID-19. The chain combines TRBV5-1 with TRBJ2-1; unclear D gene. The CDR3 DNA reads as TGCGCCAGCAGCTTGGACAGTTCCTACAATGAGCAGTTCTTC. It specifies CASSLDSSYNEQFF.